A selection of T cell receptor beta chains follows, all from one sample in a study of shared clonotypes between healthy human individuals. Method: immunoSEQ multiplex PCR; TCRdb's copy keeps in-frame clones and lacks some. The sample holds about 770,000 clones, around 70% seen once. Material for sequencing was memory CD4+ T cells sorted from blood. Receptors originate from a woman aged 25 to 39 in good health. The conserved cysteine and the conserved F or W are not part of the CDR3 here. D genes are given only for firm matches.

TRBV5-1 | NA | ASSSTASTEAF
TRBV7-7 | NA | ASSLSQEDTQY
TRBV5-6 | TRBD2 | ASQTSGGSYEQY
TRBV2 | NA | ASVLGTPDTEAF
TRBV19 | NA | ASNPTGSVSNQPQH
TRBV19 | TRBD2 | ASSRLAGVSSTGELF
TRBV11-3 | TRBD2 | ASSLGGRGQETQY
TRBV18 | NA | ASSQGDEKLF
TRBV5-6 | NA | ASSLVAGRNEQY
TRBV30 | NA | AWTRQGGARPEAF
TRBV23-1 | TRBD2 | ASSQSGTSRKGDEQF
TRBV12-5 | NA | ASGLGGDIFEPQH
TRBV11-2 | TRBD2 | ASSFEGGIETYEQY
TRBV5-1 | NA | ASSLVLGAADTQY
TRBV7-2 | NA | ASSFGAEYEQY
TRBV5-1 | TRBD1 | ASSYGQGDYEQY
TRBV6-1 | NA | ASSERTPVAEQY
TRBV30 | NA | ARWQAWEQF
TRBV4-1 | TRBD2 | ASSQPTSGGSNEQF
TRBV2 | NA | ASSGNVRNTEAF
TRBV5-5 | NA | ASSTRRTDTQY
TRBV5-1 | NA | ASTVSGALGEKLF
TRBV9 | TRBD2 | ASSPRTSGTQY
TRBV15 | TRBD2 | ATSKGTSIHEQY
TRBV28 | NA | ASGGGRNTEAF
TRBV2 | TRBD2 | ASTRGGGRFGDEQF
TRBV19 | NA | ASSIAAAKNQPQH
TRBV5-1 | NA | ASSLGADTRSTDTQY
TRBV7-6 | NA | ASRQAPGENTGELF
TRBV20-1 | NA | SALGTAEAF
TRBV27 | TRBD2 | ASSLNPSGSSYNEQF
TRBV13 | TRBD2 | ASSPPGGFEQY
TRBV15 | NA | ATSRDRATSLGYT
TRBV28 | NA | ASKSPSQGHEQY
TRBV6-4 | NA | ASSGGNQPQH
TRBV28 | TRBD2 | ASIPRSGRASDTQY